The 17 T cell receptor beta chains below were found in one sample sequenced in a study of blood T cell repertoires in COVID-19. Profiling relied on immunoSEQ multiplex PCR, and the TCRdb table lists in-frame clones only, not all of them. Of roughly 200,000 clones in the sample, about 80% were seen once. The sequenced material came from peripheral blood. Receptor source: a human donor in a cohort sampled during active COVID-19.

As for this clone: The identical CDR3 is also encoded by other nucleotide sequences in the sample. V gene TRBV7-2 combines with J gene TRBJ1-6; TRBD1 matches at 8 bases. The CDR3 loop spans 17 amino acids. Germline V gene data show CDR1 as SGHTA and CDR2 as FQGNSA. V lost 1 base to trimming and J lost 5 bases; unmatched junction nucleotides: 7. As DNA, the CDR3 is TGTGCCAGCAGCTTAGGGACAGGGTCATCAGATAATTCACCCCTCCACTTT. Translation gives CASSLGTGSSDNSPLHF.

The chain couples TRBV7-9 to TRBJ2-1, with a tentative D call TRBD2 (5 bases). The CDR3 spans 13 residues. Between the trimmed V and J ends, which lost 6 bases and 6 bases, there was a span of 12 bases. Germline V gene lookup returns CDR1 SEHNR and CDR2 FQNEAQ (reference sequence). The DNA of the CDR3 is TGTGCCAGCAGACGCGGAGGTTCCAATGAGCAGTTCTTC. It codes for CASRRGGSNEQFF.

This chain joins TRBV18 and TRBJ2-7, with TRBD2 as a possible D gene (5 bases). Germline CDR1 KGHSH, CDR2 LQKENI. The CDR3 totals 15 residues. V was shortened by 5 bases and J by 0 bases, with 14 bases between the two germline ends. CDR3: CASSAVLGISYEQYF. DNA for the CDR3: TGTGCCAGCTCAGCGGTACTAGGGATCTCCTACGAGCAGTACTTC.

The chain is built from TRBV7-6 and TRBJ2-1, with D maybe TRBD2 (6 bases). The CDR3 has 16 amino acids. With 0 bases removed from V and 4 bases from J, the gap between germline ends came to 13 bases. CDR1 and CDR2 from the germline V gene are SGHVS and FNYEAQ. CDR3 amino acids: CASSLALARAYNEQFF. In DNA, the CDR3 is TGTGCCAGCAGCTTAGCACTAGCCCGGGCTTACAATGAGCAGTTCTTC.

Concerning this clone itself: A read error is likely, as this CDR3 ends without the conserved phenylalanine or tryptophan. It is unclear where the CDR3 begins or ends on the DNA, so no DNA is shown, and the CDR3 is as TCRdb lists it. The rearrangement links TRBV12-1 to TRBJ1-2; the table's D call TRBD1 went unverified against the DNA. TRBV12-1 constitutes a pseudogene. The CDR3 spans 15 amino acids, including both terminal residues. The CDR3 here is CASSSILQGVFRVDV.

The gene calls are TRBV24-1 and TRBJ2-3; tentative D call: TRBD1 (5 bases). The CDR3 loop spans 13 amino acids. V shed 6 bases and J shed 2 bases, with 8 bases lying between them. From germline, CDR1 is KGHDR and CDR2 SFDVKD. For the CDR3, the DNA is TGTGCCACCAGTACAGGTTCCACAGATACGCAGTATTTT. This sequence encodes CATSTGSTDTQYF.

J is TRBJ2-5 and V is TRBV7-9; D uncertain. Trimming took 1 base from V and 1 from J, leaving 7 bases between them. The CDR3 runs to 14 residues. CDR1 is SEHNR, CDR2 FQNEAQ, per germline (reference sequence). The CDR3 region has the DNA TGTGCCAGCAGCTTAGGGCAACCCCAAGAGACCCAGTACTTC. Translation: CASSLGQPQETQYF. Using reference TRBV7-9 and TRBJ2-5 for the parts outside the CDR3, the full variable domain is DTGVSQNPRHKITKRGQNVTFRCDPISEHNRLYWYRQTLGQGPEFLTYFQNEAQLEKSRLLSDRFSAERPKGSFSTLEIQRTEQGDSAMYLCASSLGQPQETQYFGPGTRLLVL.

The chain has TRBV27 and TRBJ2-7; no clear D gene. Germline-derived CDR1 and CDR2 are MNHEY and SMNVEV (reference sequence). V shed 5 bases and J shed 2 bases, with 13 bases lying between them. The CDR3 has 14 amino acids. CDR3 amino acids: CASSPLAVAYEQYF. For the CDR3, the DNA is TGTGCCAGCAGTCCCTTGGCAGTGGCCTACGAGCAGTACTTC.

The rearrangement joins TRBV5-1 to TRBJ1-4; 8 bases agree with TRBD1. Germline V gene sequence: CDR1 SGHRS, CDR2 YFSETQ. V lost 7 bases to trimming and J lost 5 bases; unmatched junction nucleotides: 10. The CDR3 has 15 residues. This chain's CDR3 is CASSQQGGLNEKLFF. As DNA, the CDR3 is TGCGCCAGCTCTCAACAGGGGGGATTAAATGAAAAACTGTTTTTT.

This sequence joins TRBV19 and TRBJ2-7; 8 bases align to TRBD1. The CDR3 contains 11 residues. Trimming removed 7 bases from V and 5 bases from J; junction bases left unmatched: 1. CDR1 is LNHDA and CDR2 is SQIVND in the germline V gene (reference sequence). CDR3 in amino acids: CASTGGNEQYF. The CDR3 DNA reads as TGTGCCAGTACAGGGGGCAACGAGCAGTACTTC.

V usage is TRBV28 and J usage is TRBJ2-1, with 12 bases aligning to TRBD2. V dropped 2 bases and J dropped 7; count of bases not matched to a gene: 6. The CDR3 is 16 residues long. From germline, CDR1 is MDHEN and CDR2 SYDVKM. The CDR3 DNA reads as TGTGCCAGCAGTTTAACCCTAGCGGGAGGGCCGAATGAGCAGTTCTTC. Protein product: CASSLTLAGGPNEQFF.

This chain's CDR3 is CASSQGTGKYEQYF. CDR3 coding DNA: TGCGCCAGCAGCCAAGGGACAGGGAAGTACGAGCAGTACTTC. J is TRBJ2-7 and V is TRBV4-3; 8 bases agree with TRBD1. With 1 base clipped from V and 4 bases from J, the junction kept 3 bases outside the gene matches. The germline V gene has CDR1 LGHNA and CDR2 YSLEER. The CDR3 extends over 14 amino acids.

The chain uses TRBV21-1 and TRBJ2-1; the tabulated D call, TRBD1, remains unverified against the DNA. TRBV21-1 is deemed a pseudogene. This CDR3 comprises 16 residues. The CDR3 DNA is TGTGCCAGCAGCAAAGGGTCCAGGGATCAGGACAATGAGCAGTTCTTC. Its protein product is CASSKGSRDQDNEQFF.

This rearrangement joins TRBV27 to TRBJ1-5; TRBD1 aligns across 8 bases. CDR3 size: 17 residues. Trimming at V came to 5 bases and at J to 5 bases, leaving 14 bases not matched to a gene. Germline V gives CDR1 MNHEY, CDR2 SMNVEV (reference sequence). The CDR3 loop reads CASSITSGQGPYQPQHF. CDR3 DNA: TGTGCCAGCAGTATTACGTCTGGACAGGGACCCTATCAGCCCCAGCATTTT.

In its sample, this clone was seen once. The rearrangement uses TRBV20-1 and TRBJ2-7, with TRBD1 matching over 11 bases. Germline trimming cut 3 bases from V and 7 bases from J; bases unmatched to any gene: 8. CDR1 and CDR2 from the germline V gene are DFQATT and SNEGSKA (reference sequence). The CDR3 consists of 14 residues. CDR3 sequence (DNA): TGCAGTGCTAGTATGTGGACAGGGGGCGGAGAGCAGTACTTC. Translated, it gives CSASMWTGGGEQYF.

This clone has more than one count but fewer than ten. The J gene is TRBJ2-7, the V gene TRBV27; 10 bases map to TRBD1. Germline-derived CDR1 and CDR2 are MNHEY and SMNVEV (reference sequence). The trim removed 6 bases at V and 4 bases at J, leaving 6 bases unmatched. This CDR3 is built from 14 residues. Here the CDR3 DNA reads TGTGCCAGCAGCCCCGGGACAGGGGAATACGAGCAGTACTTC. This sequence encodes CASSPGTGEYEQYF.

This chain uses TRBV5-4 with TRBJ1-2, with 7 positions matching TRBD1. CDR3 size: 14 residues. Per the germline V gene, CDR1 is SGHNT and CDR2 is YYREEE (reference sequence). V shed 5 bases and J 4 bases; nucleotides not matched to a gene: 8. The CDR3 region is CASRGTDRGYGYTF. The CDR3 DNA is TGTGCCAGCAGAGGGACAGACCGAGGCTATGGCTACACCTTC.